These 26 T cell receptor beta chains came from one sample sequenced in a study of T cells in Graves' hyperthyroidism and ophthalmopathy. RNA transcripts were the template for amplifying TCR beta CDR3 regions. Initially, a first-round RT-PCR of the TCR CDR3 employed the HTBI primer set. A single record per CDR3 protein comes from TCRdb applying MiXCR to the multiplex PCR reads. The top ten clones hold about 45% of a sample with approximately 510,000 distinct CDR3 sequences, about 45% of them seen once. Source material: peripheral blood or thyroid tissue (not recorded which). The receptors here all came from an adult woman with Graves' disease, either hyperthyroidism or ophthalmopathy (not recorded which).

The table lists this clonotype with many counts. The genes are TRBV7-9 and TRBJ2-7, with D unresolved. Trimming cost V 5 bases and J 5 bases, with 10 bases left between them. CDR1 SEHNR and CDR2 FQNEAQ come from the germline V gene (reference sequence). The CDR3 has 12 amino acids. The CDR3 loop is CASSGLSHEQYF. CDR3 coding DNA: TGTGCCAGCAGCGGTCTTAGCCACGAGCAGTACTTC.

This rearrangement joins TRBV5-1 to TRBJ1-2; TRBD1 matches at 7 bases. Trimming took 4 bases from V and 0 from J; bases not matched to a gene: 3. There are 14 residues in the CDR3. Germline values: CDR1 SGHRS, CDR2 YFSETQ. CDR3 DNA sequence: TGCGCCAGCAGCCCAGGGGGAGCTAACTATGGCTACACCTTC. Translation: CASSPGGANYGYTF.

This clonotype occurred once. The J gene is TRBJ1-2, the V gene TRBV18; 9 nucleotides match TRBD1. CDR1 and CDR2 from the germline V gene are KGHSH and LQKENI. V trimming: 5 bases; J trimming: 0 bases; junction bases outside the gene matches: 7. This CDR3 has 16 residues. CDR3 region: CASSSDRGATNYGYTF. The CDR3 DNA follows: TGTGCCAGCTCATCAGACAGGGGGGCCACTAACTATGGCTACACCTTC.

For this clonotype: A single base separates this from a much larger clone, so it may be a read error. The chain has TRBV7-3 and TRBJ2-7, with D possibly TRBD1 on 5 matching bases. This CDR3 has 16 amino acids. Germline CDR1 SGHTA, CDR2 FQGTGA. The CDR3 coding sequence is TGCGCCAGCAGCTTGGGCACCTGGCAGGGCTCCTACGAGCACTACTTC. Amino acids: CASSLGTWQGSYEHYF.

The chain employs TRBV7-2 and TRBJ2-5; the D is unclear. The length of the CDR3 is 14 residues. Germline V gene sequence: CDR1 SGHTA, CDR2 FQGNSA. Trimming shortened V by 4 bases and J by 0 bases, and 9 bases separated the two germline ends. CDR3 in amino acids: CASSSSKYQETQYF. DNA of the CDR3: TGTGCCAGCAGCTCGTCCAAGTACCAAGAGACCCAGTACTTC.

The chain links TRBV28 to TRBJ1-6; D unresolved. This CDR3 has 12 amino acids. In germline, CDR1 is MDHEN, CDR2 SYDVKM. Trimming removed 6 bases at V and 9 bases at J, with 9 bases between. CDR3 in amino acids: CASRHGVSPLHF. The CDR3 DNA is TGTGCCAGCAGGCACGGTGTTTCACCCCTCCACTTT. The complete variable domain, with remaining parts taken from reference TRBV28 and TRBJ1-6, reads DVKVTQSSRYLVKRTGEKVFLECVQDMDHENMFWYRQDPGLGLRLIYFSYDVKMKEKGDIPEGYSVSREKKERFSLILESASTNQTSMYLCASRHGVSPLHFGNGTRLTVT.

This clonotype was seen more than once but under ten times. CDR3 residues: CASSEGQGVGELFF. Here the CDR3 DNA reads TGTGCCAGCAGTGAGGGACAGGGGGTCGGGGAGCTGTTTTTT. The chain joins TRBV7-9 to TRBJ2-2; 11 nucleotides match TRBD1. This CDR3 is built from 14 residues. V shed 6 bases, J shed 7 bases, and the junction held 4 bases outside the gene matches. The germline gives CDR1 SEHNR, CDR2 FQNEAQ (reference sequence).

The chain is built from TRBV6-6 and TRBJ2-7; tentative D call: TRBD2 (5 bases). V gave up 6 bases and J gave up 5 bases, with 17 bases separating them. CDR1 is MNHNY, CDR2 SVGAGI, per germline (reference sequence). The length of the CDR3 is 14 residues. The CDR3 DNA follows: TGTGCCAGCAGCCCCCGTGCGGGCCACGACGAGCAGTACTTC. Its translation is CASSPRAGHDEQYF.

This clonotype was picked up many times. J is TRBJ2-5 and V is TRBV12-3 or TRBV12-4; D ambiguous. Trimming removed 3 bases at V and 0 bases at J, with 5 bases between. The CDR3 covers 13 residues. CDR3 region: CASSLGYQETQYF. The CDR3 bases are TGTGCCAGCAGTTTGGGTTACCAAGAGACCCAGTACTTC.

This chain joins TRBV25-1 and TRBJ1-5; the D is unclear. Between the trimmed V and J ends, which lost 3 bases and 2 bases, there was a span of 8 bases. In germline, CDR1 is MGHDK, CDR2 SYGVNS. This CDR3 has 14 residues. CDR3 region: CASSEGSGNQPQHF. In nucleotides, the CDR3 is TGTGCCAGCAGTGAGGGTAGTGGCAATCAGCCCCAGCATTTT.

This clonotype was detected only a few times. This chain links TRBV29-1 with TRBJ1-2, with unresolved D. Germline-derived CDR1 and CDR2 are SQVTM and ANQGSEA. The length of the CDR3 is 14 residues. The V end lost 7 bases, the J end lost 5 bases, and 20 bases lay between the germline ends. CDR3 coding DNA: TGCAGCGGCCAAACCCGCGGACCCACATATGGCTACACCTTC. Translation gives CSGQTRGPTYGYTF.

The J gene is TRBJ1-1, the V gene TRBV19; D possibly corresponds to TRBD1 (5 bases). This CDR3 is 13 amino acids long. V lost 6 bases and J 4 bases, leaving 12 bases between the germline ends. Per germline, CDR1 LNHDA and CDR2 SQIVND (reference sequence). CDR3 loop: CASRPGTLTEAFF. CDR3 DNA sequence: TGTGCCAGTAGGCCCGGGACTCTCACTGAAGCTTTCTTT.

The chain recombines TRBV4-2 with TRBJ2-7; a weak D match, TRBD2 (6 bases). The CDR3 spans 16 residues. Looked up from germline, CDR1 is LGHNA and CDR2 is YNFKEQ. Trimming shortened V by 3 bases and J by 7 bases, and 22 bases separated the two germline ends. CDR3 loop: CASSQTSGRGWREQYF. The CDR3 DNA reads as TGTGCCAGCAGCCAGACGAGTGGTCGGGGGTGGAGGGAGCAGTACTTC.

The table lists this clonotype with many counts. V and J are TRBV19 and TRBJ2-5; D gene ambiguous. Deletions cut 6 bases from V and 0 bases from J, with 17 bases between. CDR3 length: 16 residues. CDR1 is LNHDA, CDR2 SQIVND, per germline (reference sequence). CDR3 nucleotides: TGTGCCAGTAGCCCCCGCTCTTCGACGTACCAAGAGACCCAGTACTTC. This gives the protein CASSPRSSTYQETQYF.

This clonotype appeared a single time. A clone one base away is much larger, so this may be a read error. The genes are TRBV6-1 and TRBJ2-5; D not resolved. The CDR3 is 15 residues long. Germline CDR1 MNHNS, CDR2 SASEGT. The CDR3 loop is CTKGLGPQVGETQYF. CDR3 nucleotides: TGTACCAAAGGCCTGGGCCCCCAAGTGGGAGAGACCCAGTACTTC.

Points on this clonotype: This may stem from a read error, because a much larger clone lies one nucleotide away. This chain joins TRBV7-6 and TRBJ1-4; the D is unclear. The CDR3 loop spans 17 amino acids. V was pared by 4 bases and J by 2 bases, with 17 bases between. Germline values: CDR1 SGHVS, CDR2 FNYEAQ. The DNA for the CDR3 is TGTGCCAGCAGCTCCCTAGGAACAGCCGCTACTAATGAAAAACTGTTTTTT. It is translated as CASSSLGTAATNEKLFF.

This clonotype was seen a handful of times. J is TRBJ2-2 and V is TRBV10-3, with D unresolved. V gave up 6 bases and J gave up 1 base, with 6 bases separating them. CDR1 is ENHRY, CDR2 SYGVKD, per germline. This CDR3 has 13 amino acids. The CDR3 sequence is CAIRPGNTGELFF. The CDR3, as DNA: TGTGCCATCAGGCCAGGGAACACCGGGGAGCTGTTTTTT.

The chain uses TRBV7-9 and TRBJ1-2; a weak D match, TRBD1 (6 bases). Germline V gives CDR1 SEHNR, CDR2 FQNEAQ (reference sequence). V gave up 2 bases and J gave up 4 bases, with 11 bases separating them. The CDR3 loop spans 14 amino acids. The CDR3 protein is CASSLRTERYGYTF. The CDR3 DNA sequence: TGTGCCAGCAGCTTAAGGACAGAACGCTATGGCTACACCTTC.

This clonotype showed up just a few times. The chain carries TRBV2 and TRBJ1-1; D ambiguous. The germline CDR1 and CDR2 sequences are SNHLY and FYNNEI. The V end was cut by 7 bases, the J end by 5 bases, with 8 bases between. CDR3 length equals 11 residues. The CDR3 protein is CASKVGTEAFF. The CDR3, as DNA: TGTGCCAGCAAAGTGGGAACTGAAGCTTTCTTT.

Only one count was recorded for this clonotype. The junction differs from germline at one of its ends, possibly a read error. The V and J genes are TRBV2 and TRBJ2-2, with a weak D call TRBD1 (6 bases). The CDR3 consists of 13 residues. The germline V gene has CDR1 SNHLY and CDR2 FYNNEI. CDR3 in amino acids: CVSSVRGTGELFF. The CDR3 coding sequence is TGTGTCAGCAGTGTCAGGGGCACCGGGGAGCTGTTCTTT.

Only one count was recorded for this clonotype. A junction boundary mismatches the germline segment, possibly from a read error. CDR3 amino acids: CASSRGTVYEQYF. In DNA, the CDR3 is TGTGCTAGCAGCCGGGGAACAGTGTACGAGCAGTACTTC. The V gene is TRBV7-6, the J gene TRBJ2-7, with D perhaps matching TRBD2 (5 bases). Germline V gene sequence: CDR1 SGHVS, CDR2 FNYEAQ. The CDR3 sequence is 13 residues long.

At least ten counts were recorded for this clonotype. The CDR3 here is CASRETSTNEKLFF. The CDR3 nucleotides read TGTGCCAGCAGGGAGACTTCAACTAATGAAAAACTGTTTTTT. The chain couples TRBV7-9 to TRBJ1-4, with unresolved D. Per the germline V gene, CDR1 is SEHNR and CDR2 is FQNEAQ (reference sequence). This CDR3 contains 14 residues. The V and J ends lost 6 bases and 0 bases respectively, with 8 bases between them. Full variable domain (remainder filled in from reference TRBV7-9 and TRBJ1-4): DTGVSQNPRHKITKRGQNVTFRCDPISEHNRLYWYRQTLGQGPEFLTYFQNEAQLEKSRLLSDRFSAERPKGSFSTLEIQRTEQGDSAMYLCASRETSTNEKLFFGSGTQLSVL.

The rearrangement links TRBV15 to TRBJ2-5; TRBD1 might be the D (6 bases). The CDR3 runs to 15 residues. Trimming pared 5 bases from V and 4 bases from J, leaving 17 bases between. Germline CDR1 and CDR2: LNHNV and YYDKDF (reference sequence). CDR3 coding DNA: TGTGCCACCAGCGCACCTCACCGACAGGCAGAGACCCAGTACTTC. It specifies CATSAPHRQAETQYF. Full variable domain (outside the CDR3, taken from reference TRBV15 and TRBJ2-5): DAMVIQNPRYQVTQFGKPVTLSCSQTLNHNVMYWYQQKSSQAPKLLFHYYDKDFNNEADTPDNFQSRRPNTSFCFLDIRSPGLGDTAMYLCATSAPHRQAETQYFGPGTRLLVL.

The gene calls are TRBV2 and TRBJ2-7, with D maybe TRBD2 (6 bases). V was clipped by 8 bases and J by 6 bases, with 14 bases between them. The V gene's germline CDR1 is SNHLY and CDR2 FYNNEI. The CDR3 covers 12 residues. For the CDR3, the DNA is TGTGCCAGCTCCCGGGACTTGGGCGAGCAGTACTTC. It specifies CASSRDLGEQYF.

V gene TRBV10-3 combines with J gene TRBJ2-5; TRBD1 agrees at 7 bases. The CDR3 sequence is 14 residues long. V shed 0 bases and J 5 bases; nucleotides not matched to a gene: 3. The germline V gene encodes CDR1 ENHRY and CDR2 SYGVKD. DNA for the CDR3: TGTGCCATCAGTGAGTCGGGCAGGGGGGAGACCCAGTACTTC. This gives the protein CAISESGRGETQYF.

This clonotype occurred a few times. This rearrangement joins TRBV10-3 to TRBJ1-5, with 7 bases identical to TRBD1. The ends lost 6 bases at V and 4 bases at J; junction bases unmatched: 3. CDR1 is ENHRY, CDR2 SYGVKD, per germline. This CDR3 comprises 13 residues. The DNA of the CDR3 is TGTGCCATCAGGGCACAGGGGAATCAGCCCCAGCATTTT. Translation gives CAIRAQGNQPQHF.